Sequencing of this T cell receptor (beta chain) was carried out in a study of CD8 T cells in ankylosing spondylitis. Study-level points and caveats: A TCR beta motif made of eight highly homologous variants seemed typical of ankylosing spondylitis blood.

CDR1 is DFQATT and CDR2 is SNEGSKA in the germline V gene (reference sequence). This CDR3 has 13 amino acids. Between the trimmed V and J ends, which lost 6 bases and 2 bases, there was a span of 13 bases. To note about this clonotype: The target antigen is unknown.

Libraries of TCR beta came from quantitative 5'-RACE with molecular barcodes. TCRdb independently ran MiXCR on the 5' RACE reads; one entry per CDR3 protein. This table has just under 550,000 distinct CDR3 sequences, approximately 11% appearing once. The source material was blood, either unsorted or a sorted T cell fraction (not recorded which). The source is a male donor with ankylosing spondylitis. The chain has TRBV20-1 and TRBJ2-5; possible D gene TRBD2, 7 bases. The CDR3 is CSAGGQLQETQYF. The CDR3 DNA reads TGCAGTGCCGGGGGGCAGCTACAAGAGACCCAGTACTTC.